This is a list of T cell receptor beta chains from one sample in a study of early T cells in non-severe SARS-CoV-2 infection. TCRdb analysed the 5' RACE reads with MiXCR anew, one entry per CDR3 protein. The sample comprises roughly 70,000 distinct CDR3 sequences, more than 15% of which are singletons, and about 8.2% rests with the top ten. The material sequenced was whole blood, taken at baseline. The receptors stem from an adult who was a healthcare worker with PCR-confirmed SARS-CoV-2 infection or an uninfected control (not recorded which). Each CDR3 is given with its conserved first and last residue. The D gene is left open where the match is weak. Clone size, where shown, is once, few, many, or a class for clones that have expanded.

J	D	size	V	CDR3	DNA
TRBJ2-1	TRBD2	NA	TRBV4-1	CASSHGDAGGRGNEQFF	TGCGCCAGCAGCCATGGAGATGCGGGAGGAAGGGGGAATGAGCAGTTCTTC
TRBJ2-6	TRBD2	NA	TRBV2	CASKRGSGANVLTF	TGTGCCAGCAAGCGGGGCTCTGGGGCCAACGTCCTGACTTTC
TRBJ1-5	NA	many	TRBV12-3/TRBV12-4	CASSPTPGTVNQPQHF	TGTGCCAGCAGTCCCACCCCCGGGACGGTAAATCAGCCCCAGCATTTT
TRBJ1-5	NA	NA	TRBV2	CASSSANNQPQHF	TGTGCCAGCAGCTCAGCGAACAATCAGCCCCAGCATTTT
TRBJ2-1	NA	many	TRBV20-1	CSASGLWGRNEQFF	TGCAGTGCTTCAGGGCTATGGGGTCGGAATGAGCAGTTCTTC
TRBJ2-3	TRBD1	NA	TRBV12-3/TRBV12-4	CASGMGQGGPDTQYF	TGTGCCAGCGGGATGGGACAGGGGGGTCCAGATACGCAGTATTTT
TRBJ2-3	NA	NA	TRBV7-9	CASSRGLTFTDTQYF	TGTGCCAGCAGCCGAGGACTAACGTTCACAGATACGCAGTATTTT
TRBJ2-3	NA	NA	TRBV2	CASSEDRLLVPDTQYF	TGTGCCAGCAGTGAAGATCGACTACTAGTCCCAGATACGCAGTATTTT
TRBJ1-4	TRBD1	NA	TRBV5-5	CASSLWDSQNEKLFF	TGTGCCAGCAGCTTATGGGACAGCCAAAATGAAAAACTGTTTTTT
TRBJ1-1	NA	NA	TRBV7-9	CAARGETNTEAFF	TGTGCCGCGAGGGGGGAAACGAACACTGAAGCTTTCTTT
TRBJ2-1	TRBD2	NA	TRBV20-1	CSARDGRDYNEQFF	TGCAGTGCTAGAGACGGGAGGGATTACAATGAGCAGTTCTTC
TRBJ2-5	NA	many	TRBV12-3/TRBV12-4	CASSLGYQETQYF	TGTGCCAGCAGTTTAGGATACCAAGAGACCCAGTACTTC
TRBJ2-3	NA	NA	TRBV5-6	CASRRSRQILSTDTQYF	TGTGCCAGCAGACGGAGCCGACAGATCCTTAGCACAGATACGCAGTATTTT
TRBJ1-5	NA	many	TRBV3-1	CASSQDLSNQPQHF	TGTGCCAGCAGCCAAGATCTGAGCAATCAGCCCCAGCATTTT
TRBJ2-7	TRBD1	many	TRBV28	CASRTGTASYEQYF	TGTGCCAGCAGGACCGGGACAGCTTCCTACGAGCAGTACTTC
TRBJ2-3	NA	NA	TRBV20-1	CSASGPGQVDTQYF	TGCAGTGCTAGCGGGCCAGGGCAGGTAGATACGCAGTATTTT
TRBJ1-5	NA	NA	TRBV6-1	CASSEAWDRHQPQHF	TGTGCCAGCAGTGAAGCCTGGGACCGCCATCAGCCCCAGCATTTT
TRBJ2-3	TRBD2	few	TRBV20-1	CSASGGASDTQYF	TGCAGTGCTAGCGGGGGGGCCTCAGATACGCAGTATTTT
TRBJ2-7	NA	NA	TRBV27	CASSSSGTSYEQYF	TGTGCCAGCAGTTCCTCGGGGACGAGCTACGAGCAGTACTTC
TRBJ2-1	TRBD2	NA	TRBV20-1	CSAQSLQRGSHNEQFF	TGCAGTGCGCAGAGTCTTCAGCGGGGGTCACACAATGAGCAGTTCTTC
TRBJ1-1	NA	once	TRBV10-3	CAISDRGGIGNTEAFF	TGTGCCATCAGTGATCGAGGGGGTATTGGAAACACTGAAGCTTTCTTT
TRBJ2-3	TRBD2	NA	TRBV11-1	CASSSGLAGLPTDTQYF	TGTGCCAGCAGCTCGGGACTAGCGGGTTTACCCACAGATACGCAGTATTTT
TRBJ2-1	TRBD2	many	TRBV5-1	CASSAPTSGGRQLFF	TGCGCCAGCAGCGCCCCGACTAGCGGGGGCCGCCAGCTGTTCTTC
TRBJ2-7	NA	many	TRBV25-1	CASTGHLGSGEQYF	TGTGCCAGCACAGGCCATCTGGGTTCGGGCGAGCAGTACTTC
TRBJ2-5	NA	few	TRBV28	CASSLGTLNQETQYF	TGTGCCAGCAGTCTCGGGACACTTAACCAAGAGACCCAGTACTTC
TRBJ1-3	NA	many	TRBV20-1	CSATMGFPSGNTIYF	TGCAGTGCAACTATGGGGTTCCCCTCTGGAAACACCATATATTTT
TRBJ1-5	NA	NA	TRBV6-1	CASSEAPRTVPQHF	TGTGCCAGCAGTGAAGCGCCTCGGACAGTCCCCCAGCATTTT
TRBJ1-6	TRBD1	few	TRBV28	CASSFRDRENSPLHF	TGTGCCAGCAGTTTTCGGGACAGGGAGAATTCACCCCTCCACTTT
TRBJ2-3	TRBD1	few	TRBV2	CASSEEGQTTDTQYF	TGTGCCAGCAGTGAAGAGGGACAGACCACAGATACGCAGTATTTT
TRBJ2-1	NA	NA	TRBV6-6	CASSPYTGSSYNEQFF	TGTGCCAGCAGCCCTTACACGGGATCCTCCTACAATGAGCAGTTCTTC
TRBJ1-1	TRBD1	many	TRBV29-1	CSRGQGPEPNTEAFF	TGCAGCCGAGGACAGGGTCCCGAACCGAACACTGAAGCTTTCTTT
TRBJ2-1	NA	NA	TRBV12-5	CASGLVTEGTYNEQFF	TGTGCTAGTGGTTTGGTAACTGAGGGGACCTACAATGAGCAGTTCTTC
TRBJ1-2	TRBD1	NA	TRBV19	CASRMPGQQSMGYTF	TGTGCCAGTAGGATGCCGGGACAGCAATCTATGGGTTACACCTTC
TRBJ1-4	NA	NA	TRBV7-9	CASSWTTATNEKLFF	TGTGCCAGCAGCTGGACGACGGCAACTAATGAAAAACTGTTTTTT
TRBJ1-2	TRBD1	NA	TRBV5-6	CASSGDRVSTNYGYTF	TGTGCCAGCAGCGGGGACAGGGTCTCTACTAACTATGGCTACACCTTC
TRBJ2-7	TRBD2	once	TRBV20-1	CSANPGTRGSYEQYF	TGCAGTGCTAACCCAGGGACTAGGGGATCCTACGAGCAGTACTTC
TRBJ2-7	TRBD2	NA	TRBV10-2	CASSPMTSGMTFSYEQYF	TGCGCCAGCAGTCCGATGACTAGCGGGATGACATTTTCCTACGAGCAGTACTTC
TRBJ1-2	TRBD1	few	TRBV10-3	CAITTDNRGAYGYTF	TGTGCCATCACTACCGATAACAGGGGGGCTTATGGCTACACCTTC
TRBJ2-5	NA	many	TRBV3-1	CASSLYQETQYF	TGTGCCAGCAGCCTGTACCAAGAGACCCAGTACTTC
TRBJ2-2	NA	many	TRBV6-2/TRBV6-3	CASRRQNTGELFF	TGTGCCAGCAGAAGACAGAACACCGGGGAGCTGTTTTTT
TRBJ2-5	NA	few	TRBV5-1	CASSLMDFQETQYF	TGCGCCAGCAGCTTGATGGACTTTCAAGAGACCCAGTACTTC
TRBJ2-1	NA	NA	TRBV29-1	CSVEIPTTRYNEQFF	TGCAGCGTTGAGATCCCGACAACGCGGTACAATGAGCAGTTCTTC
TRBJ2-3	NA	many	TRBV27	CASSSHTDTQYF	TGTGCCAGCAGTTCCCACACAGATACGCAGTATTTT
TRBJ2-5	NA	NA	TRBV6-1	CASSEAGTQETQYF	TGTGCCAGCAGTGAAGCCGGGACACAAGAGACCCAGTACTTC
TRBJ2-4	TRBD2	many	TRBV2	CASSEEASGVAKNIQYF	TGTGCCAGCAGTGAAGAGGCGAGCGGGGTAGCCAAAAACATTCAGTACTTC
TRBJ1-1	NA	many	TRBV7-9	CASSFRVDEAFF	TGTGCCAGCAGCTTCAGGGTTGATGAAGCTTTCTTT
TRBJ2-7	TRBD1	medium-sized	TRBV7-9	CASSPRQGIGEQYF	TGTGCCAGCAGCCCGAGACAGGGGATCGGCGAGCAGTACTTC
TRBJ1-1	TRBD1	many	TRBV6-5	CASSYSSPRTGSLVAFF	TGTGCCAGCAGTTACTCGAGTCCCCGGACAGGGAGTCTTGTAGCTTTCTTT
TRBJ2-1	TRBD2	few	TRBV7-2	CASSLELAGGGNEQFF	TGTGCCAGCAGCCTGGAGCTAGCGGGAGGGGGCAATGAGCAGTTCTTC
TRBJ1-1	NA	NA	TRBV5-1	CASSAQQQVNTEAFF	TGCGCCAGCAGCGCTCAGCAACAAGTTAACACTGAAGCTTTCTTT
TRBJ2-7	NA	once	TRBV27	CASSLSWDYEQYF	TGTGCCAGCAGTTTATCGTGGGACTACGAGCAGTACTTC
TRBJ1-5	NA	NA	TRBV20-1	CSAVFYSNQPQHF	TGCAGTGCTGTCTTTTATAGCAATCAGCCCCAGCATTTT
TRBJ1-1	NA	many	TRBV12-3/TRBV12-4	CASSLTRNTEAFF	TGTGCCAGCAGTCTCACAAGGAACACTGAAGCTTTCTTT
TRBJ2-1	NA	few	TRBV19	CASSIWGQGRHNEQFF	TGTGCCAGTAGTATATGGGGGCAGGGTCGACACAATGAGCAGTTCTTC